The rows below give T cell receptor beta chains drawn from one sample of a study of spatial heterogeneity in lung cancer. TCRdb re-derived calls from the 5' RACE reads in MiXCR, one entry per CDR3 protein. Seen here are some 96,000 distinct CDR3 sequences, nearly 4.5% observed once, and the top ten hold over 20%. The starting material was lung tumor tissue, obtained at surgery. The source is a male donor with early-stage non-small cell lung cancer. The CDR3 runs from the conserved cysteine through the conserved F or W. The D gene is left open where the match is weak. Size tells how often a clone was seen (once, few, many) or the class of an expanded clone, and some rows leave it out.

len,d_gene,abundance,j_gene,v_gene,CDR3nt,CDR3aa
16,-,few,TRBJ2-2,TRBV3-1,TGTGCCAGCAGCCGGGGGGCGGCCTTGGTCGCCGGGGAGCTGTTTTTT,CASSRGAALVAGELFF
16,TRBD1,few,TRBJ2-1,TRBV7-9,TGTGCCAGCAGCTCCAAGGGGGCGAAAGGCGCGAATGAGCAGTTCTTC,CASSSKGAKGANEQFF
13,-,many,TRBJ2-3,TRBV5-1,TGCGCCAGCAGCTCGGACTCCACAGATACGCAGTATTTT,CASSSDSTDTQYF
15,-,many,TRBJ1-5,TRBV4-2,TGTGCCAGCAGCCAAGGGCAGGCGGGGGATCAGCCCCAGCATTTT,CASSQGQAGDQPQHF
14,TRBD2,many,TRBJ2-1,TRBV20-1,TGCAGTGCAGGGGTAGCGGGAGTGCCCAATGAGCAGTTCTTC,CSAGVAGVPNEQFF
14,-,-,TRBJ2-7,TRBV3-1,TGTGCCAGCAGCCAAGAAGGGGGACCCTACGAGCAGTACTTC,CASSQEGGPYEQYF
17,TRBD2,-,TRBJ2-5,TRBV5-1,TGCGCCAGCAGCGTATCTAGCGGGAGGGCCGAGGGAGAGACCCAGTACTTC,CASSVSSGRAEGETQYF
14,-,-,TRBJ2-5,TRBV2,TGTGCCAGCAGTGAAATAAGCCCCCCGGAGACCCAGTACTTC,CASSEISPPETQYF
15,-,few,TRBJ2-7,TRBV7-9,TGTGCCAGCAGCACCGACAGGCTAGCGCCCTTCGAGCAGTACTTC,CASSTDRLAPFEQYF
13,-,few,TRBJ1-4,TRBV7-9,TGTGCCAGCAGCTTGGCAGCAAATGAAAAACTGTTTTTT,CASSLAANEKLFF
13,-,-,TRBJ1-6,TRBV5-4,TGTGCCAGCAGCTCGGACAGTTATTCACCCCTCCACTTT,CASSSDSYSPLHF
16,TRBD1,many,TRBJ2-3,TRBV7-9,TGTGCCAGCAGCTTTGGGACAGACCCTAGCACAGATACGCAGTATTTT,CASSFGTDPSTDTQYF
12,-,many,TRBJ2-1,TRBV29-1,TGCAGCGTTGACGTTAGTTCTCATGAGCAGTTCTTC,CSVDVSSHEQFF
12,-,few,TRBJ2-2,TRBV29-1,TGCAGCGTTTTCGCCGCTCCCGGGGAGCTGTTTTTT,CSVFAAPGELFF
13,TRBD1,many,TRBJ2-1,TRBV12-3/TRBV12-4,TGTGCCAGCAGTTTGGACAGGGACAATGAGCAGTTCTTC,CASSLDRDNEQFF
14,-,many,TRBJ2-7,TRBV27,TGTGCCAGCAGCCCTACAGGGAGCTCCTACGAGCAGTACTTC,CASSPTGSSYEQYF
13,-,-,TRBJ2-1,TRBV7-9,TGTGCCAGCAGCTTAGACCTACTCAATGAGCAGTTCTTC,CASSLDLLNEQFF
16,TRBD2,many,TRBJ2-5,TRBV6-6,TGTGCCAGCAGTACCCTGGGACTAGCGATGGTGGAGACCCAGTACTTC,CASSTLGLAMVETQYF
15,TRBD2,few,TRBJ2-3,TRBV5-1,TGCGCCAGCAGCCCCCCCCTAGCGGGAAGCGATACGCAGTATTTT,CASSPPLAGSDTQYF
14,TRBD1,few,TRBJ2-5,TRBV7-6,TGTGCCAGCAGCCCCTTCGGACAGGCGGCGACCCAGTACTTC,CASSPFGQAATQYF
14,-,-,TRBJ2-1,TRBV3-1,TGTGCCAGCAGCCGGGGGAACTCCTACAATGAGCAGTTCTTC,CASSRGNSYNEQFF
14,-,few,TRBJ2-1,TRBV28,TGTGCCAGCAGTTTCACGGCCGTAGGGAATGAGCAGTTCTTC,CASSFTAVGNEQFF
12,-,many,TRBJ1-4,TRBV29-1,TGCAGCGTTGGGGGGGCTAATGAAAAACTGTTTTTT,CSVGGANEKLFF
10,-,-,TRBJ2-1,TRBV12-3/TRBV12-4,TGTGCCAGCAGTGGAGCCCTAGTGTTCTTC,CASSGALVFF
17,-,many,TRBJ2-5,TRBV11-1,TGTGCCAGCAGCCTACCGGGCTTTGACGGTCCCCAAGAGACCCAGTACTTC,CASSLPGFDGPQETQYF
15,-,many,TRBJ1-1,TRBV27,TGTGCCAGCAGCAAGCGGACTACTCGGAACACTGAAGCTTTCTTT,CASSKRTTRNTEAFF
16,-,-,TRBJ2-4,TRBV6-1,TGTGCCAGCAGCCCTGTTTTTGGGGGGTCCAAAAACATTCAGTACTTC,CASSPVFGGSKNIQYF
14,TRBD2,many,TRBJ2-3,TRBV20-1,TGCAGTGCTAGTGTAGCGGGCTGCACAGATACGCAGTATTTT,CSASVAGCTDTQYF
15,TRBD1,many,TRBJ2-3,TRBV5-1,TGCGCCAGCAGCACGGGACAGGAATCCACAGATACGCAGTATTTT,CASSTGQESTDTQYF
13,-,many,TRBJ2-7,TRBV20-1,TGCAGTGCATACTACGGGGGAAACTACGAGCAGTACTTC,CSAYYGGNYEQYF
16,TRBD2,few,TRBJ2-5,TRBV7-6,TGTGCCAGCAGCTCCCGACTAGCGGGGGTCCAAGAGACCCAGTACTTC,CASSSRLAGVQETQYF
15,-,many,TRBJ2-6,TRBV2,TGTGCCAGCACCCCAGGAACCTCTGGGGCCAACGTCCTGACTTTC,CASTPGTSGANVLTF
17,-,many,TRBJ2-3,TRBV11-2,TGTGCCAGCAGCCACGGAGCGGGAAGGGGGAACACAGATACGCAGTATTTT,CASSHGAGRGNTDTQYF
14,-,many,TRBJ2-1,TRBV24-1,TGTGCCACCAGTGAGTCTGGACAGACGAATGAGCAGTTCTTC,CATSESGQTNEQFF
13,-,many,TRBJ2-6,TRBV28,TGTGCCAGCACTTTTGCTGGGGCCAACGTCCTGACTTTC,CASTFAGANVLTF
16,-,many,TRBJ2-1,TRBV7-2,TGTGCCAGCAGCTGGAGGGGACAGAGCTCCTACAATGAGCAGTTCTTC,CASSWRGQSSYNEQFF
14,-,few,TRBJ1-2,TRBV6-6,TGTGCCAGTGGTACGAGCAGGGTAAAACGTGGCTACACCTTC,CASGTSRVKRGYTF
17,-,many,TRBJ1-1,TRBV28,TGTGCCAGCAGTCCCAACCCCACCCTGTCCTTGAACACTGAAGCTTTCTTT,CASSPNPTLSLNTEAFF
14,TRBD2,-,TRBJ2-1,TRBV6-5,TGTGCCAGCAGAGGACTAGCGGGAGAAGATGAGCAGTTCTTC,CASRGLAGEDEQFF
18,TRBD2,few,TRBJ2-7,TRBV6-5,TGTGCCAGCAGTTACACAGCACGGTTGGCGGGAGGTTCCCACGAGCAGTACTTC,CASSYTARLAGGSHEQYF
16,TRBD2,many,TRBJ2-1,TRBV12-3/TRBV12-4,TGTGCCAGCAGTTTTCTCACCTTGTCCCGGGGGGATGAGCAGTTCTTC,CASSFLTLSRGDEQFF
15,TRBD1,many,TRBJ2-7,TRBV10-3,TGTGCCATCAGCGATTCCCCAGACAGGGCGCTCGAGCAGTACTTC,CAISDSPDRALEQYF